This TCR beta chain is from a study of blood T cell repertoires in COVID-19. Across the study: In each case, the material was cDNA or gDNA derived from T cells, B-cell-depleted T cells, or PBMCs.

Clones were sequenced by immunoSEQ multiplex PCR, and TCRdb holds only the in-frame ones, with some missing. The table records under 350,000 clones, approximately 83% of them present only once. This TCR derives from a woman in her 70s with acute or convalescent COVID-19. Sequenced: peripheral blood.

CDR3 residues: CASSLGSGGLNEQFF. As DNA, the CDR3 is TGTGCCAGCAGTTTGGGTAGCGGGGGGCTCAATGAGCAGTTCTTC. The chain carries TRBV27 and TRBJ2-1; 10 bases fit TRBD2. The CDR3 is 15 residues long. J lost 6 bases, V lost 3 bases, and 5 bases had no gene match. CDR1 is MNHEY, CDR2 SMNVEV, per germline (reference sequence).